The sequence of this TCR beta chain was determined in a study of tumor and adjacent non-tumor tissue in lung cancer. A modified ARM-PCR protocol with three rounds of nested PCR amplified TCRbeta. TCRdb reprocessed the multiplex PCR reads with MiXCR, giving one entry per CDR3 protein. The data hold tens of thousands of distinct CDR3 sequences, with roughly 60% observed a single time. The V end lost 3 bases, the J end lost 3 bases, and 11 bases lay between the germline ends. Germline V lookup: CDR1 DFQATT, CDR2 SNEGSKA (reference sequence). The CDR3 extends over 13 amino acids. The template was RNA from unsorted bulk tissue. More than 3 cm separated this lung sample from the edge of the tumor.

This clonotype was obtained from a woman in her thirties or forties with non-small cell lung cancer. V gene TRBV20-1 combines with J gene TRBJ1-1, with TRBD1 as a possible D gene (5 bases). What was sequenced was distant non-tumor lung tissue. The CDR3 loop reads CSARWQGYTEAFF. DNA for the CDR3: TGCAGTGCTAGGTGGCAGGGATACACTGAAGCTTTCTTT.